This record looks at one T cell receptor beta chain sequence and its context. Its antigen is undetermined. Measured with immunoSEQ multiplex PCR; TCRdb has only the in-frame clones, and not every one. Of some 2,100,000 clones listed, about 93% are singletons. This entry belongs to a study of shared clonotypes between healthy human individuals. Overall study results and limits: Investigators collected only blood, and repertoires in tissues likely differ. The generation probabilities recorded for non-shared clonotypes fell below those of clonotypes shared by all four donors.

The V and J ends lost 4 bases and 3 bases, in that order; junction bases with no gene match: 2. This CDR3 contains 15 residues. CDR1 and CDR2 from the germline V gene are LNHDA and SQIVND (reference sequence). The naive CD8 fraction comprised CD45RO-negative cells positively selected for CCR7 and excluded terminally differentiated effector memory CD45RA+ cells. This TCR was recovered from a young man in good health. Some clones in this sample may be carry-over from other donors' samples. Sequencing was carried out using naive CD8+ T cells from PBMCs. The chain carries TRBV19 and TRBJ2-6; 8 bases are a match to TRBD1. The CDR3, as DNA: TGTGCCAGTAGTACCGGGACAGGTGGGGCCAACGTCCTGACTTTC. Protein: CASSTGTGGANVLTF. The complete variable domain, with remaining parts taken from reference TRBV19 and TRBJ2-6, reads DGGITQSPKYLFRKEGQNVTLSCEQNLNHDAMYWYRQDPGQGLRLIYYSQIVNDFQKGDIAEGYSVSREKKESFPLTVTSAQKNPTAFYLCASSTGTGGANVLTFGAGSRLTVL.